Following are 32 T cell receptor beta chains from one sample sequenced in a study of blood T cell repertoires in COVID-19 (dated by TCRdb to about 2020). Library preparation was by the immunoSEQ multiplex PCR assay. TCRdb limited this immuneACCESS table to in-frame rearrangements with V and J called. A share of clones is missing; checked studies link under half to unresolved V genes, and the rest is unexplained. The sample profile shows around 170,000 clones; roughly 83% of them were found once. The ten top clones hold around 8.6% of the sample. Specimen: PBMCs or T cells enriched from blood (not recorded which). The receptors derive from a woman aged 25 to 45 who had recovered from COVID-19.

This chain joins TRBV28 and TRBJ2-3; possible D gene TRBD2, 6 bases. Trimming took off 10 bases at V and 3 bases at J, with 20 bases between the two ends. Germline CDR1 MDHEN, CDR2 SYDVKM. This CDR3 contains 15 residues. The CDR3, as DNA: TGTGCCACCACTCTTTTCGGGAGCACGACAGATACGCAGTATTTT. It yields the protein CATTLFGSTTDTQYF.

The chain couples TRBV27 to TRBJ2-1, with a possible D match to TRBD2 (6 bases). The CDR3 loop spans 15 amino acids. Germline CDR1 and CDR2: MNHEY and SMNVEV (reference sequence). V was trimmed by 5 bases and J by 6 bases, leaving 17 bases between them. CDR3 sequence: CASSPGGWAVNEQFF. CDR3 DNA: TGTGCCAGCAGTCCCGGGGGTTGGGCGGTCAATGAGCAGTTCTTC.

This chain links TRBV23-1 with TRBJ2-7, with D tentatively TRBD1 (5 bases). TRBV23-1 is annotated as an ORF whose role is uncertain. CDR3 length: 14 residues. Trimming took off 4 bases at V and 5 bases at J, with 15 bases between the two ends. CDR3 coding DNA: TGCGCCAGCAGTCCCTATATAGGGGCGGACGAGCAGTACTTC. This translates into CASSPYIGADEQYF.

The chain employs TRBV5-1 and TRBJ1-6; D is possibly TRBD1 (5 bases). The V end was cut by 1 base, the J end by 5 bases, with 16 bases between. The CDR3 runs 17 residues. Looked up from germline, CDR1 is SGHRS and CDR2 is YFSETQ. The CDR3 sequence is CASSLSLAGHNNSPLHF. CDR3 sequence (DNA): TGCGCCAGCAGCTTGAGTCTGGCAGGGCATAATAATTCACCCCTCCACTTT. The full variable domain, completed using reference TRBV5-1 and TRBJ1-6, is KAGVTQTPRYLIKTRGQQVTLSCSPISGHRSVSWYQQTPGQGLQFLFEYFSETQRNKGNFPGRFSGRQFSNSRSEMNVSTLELGDSALYLCASSLSLAGHNNSPLHFGNGTRLTVT.

A note on this clone: This sequence may be a read error, since a much larger clone differs from it by one base. The CDR3 reads CASSSGQSYGYTF. The CDR3 DNA sequence: TGTGCCAGCAGCTCGGGACAGAGCTATGGCTACACCTTC. J is TRBJ1-2 and V is TRBV5-6; 7 bases map to TRBD1. J lost 4 bases, V lost 3 bases, and 3 bases had no gene match. CDR1 and CDR2 (germline): SGHDT, YYEEEE. The CDR3 runs 13 residues.

The chain has TRBV4-1 and TRBJ1-5; D is possibly TRBD1 (6 bases). The CDR3 is made up of 15 amino acids. The ends were cut back, 1 base at V and 2 bases at J, with 9 bases in the middle. Germline CDR1 and CDR2: MGHRA and YSYEKL. The CDR3 protein is CASSQGTARNQPQHF. The CDR3 region has the DNA TGCGCCAGCAGCCAAGGGACAGCCCGCAATCAGCCCCAGCATTTT.

The chain links TRBV5-8 to TRBJ2-3; TRBD1 aligns across 7 bases. The germline gives CDR1 SGHTS, CDR2 YDEGEE. Trimming at V came to 4 bases and at J to 2 bases, leaving 7 bases not matched to a gene. This CDR3 comprises 15 residues. The DNA of the CDR3 is TGTGCCAGCAGCGTCCGGGACAGCTTCACAGATACGCAGTATTTT. Translation gives CASSVRDSFTDTQYF. The entire variable domain, with the rest obtained from reference TRBV5-8 and TRBJ2-3, is as follows: EAGVTQSPTHLIKTRGQQATLRCSPISGHTSVYWYQQALGLGLQFLLWYDEGEERNRGNFPPRFSGRQFPNYSSELNVNALELEDSALYLCASSVRDSFTDTQYFGPGTRLTVL.

Ten or more counts support this clone. The chain employs TRBV7-8 and TRBJ1-1; maybe TRBD1 (6 bases). V lost 1 base to trimming and J lost 4 bases, with 13 bases between them. This CDR3 is 15 amino acids long. Germline lookup yields CDR1 SGHVS and CDR2 FQNEAQ. The CDR3 DNA follows: TGTGCCAGCAGCTTAGGTCCCAGGGGTAGCACTGAAGCTTTCTTT. This gives the protein CASSLGPRGSTEAFF.

The genes are TRBV19 and TRBJ1-5, with TRBD1 identical over 10 bases. Germline V gene data show CDR1 as LNHDA and CDR2 as SQIVND (reference sequence). The CDR3 length is 18 residues. Unmatched junction bases numbered 10, after V lost 3 bases and J lost 2 bases. CDR3 bases: TGTGCCAGTAGTATTGGGACAGGGGAATCTGTGGGCAATCAGCCCCAGCATTTT. Its protein is CASSIGTGESVGNQPQHF.

The J gene is TRBJ1-1, the V gene TRBV2, with D possibly matching TRBD1 (6 bases). The CDR3 is 16 residues long. Germline V gene sequence: CDR1 SNHLY, CDR2 FYNNEI. V dropped 7 bases and J dropped 1 base, with 19 bases sitting between them. CDR3 sequence reads: CASNTLPKTGNTEAFF. In nucleotides, the CDR3 is TGTGCCAGCAACACCCTGCCTAAGACAGGGAACACTGAAGCTTTCTTT. The variable domain in full, completed from reference TRBV2 and TRBJ1-1, reads EPEVTQTPSHQVTQMGQEVILRCVPISNHLYFYWYRQILGQKVEFLVSFYNNEISEKSEIFDDQFSVERPDGSNFTLKIRSTKLEDSAMYFCASNTLPKTGNTEAFFGQGTRLTVV.

This sequence joins TRBV7-3 and TRBJ2-2, with TRBD1 matching over 10 bases. Germline V CDR1 and CDR2: SGHTA, FQGTGA. This CDR3 contains 20 residues. The V and J ends lost 1 base and 4 bases, in that order; junction bases with no gene match: 15. The CDR3 DNA follows: TGTGCCAGCAGCTTAAAAGGGACAGGGGCCTGGCGGGAGAGCACCGGGGAGCTGTTTTTT. This translates into CASSLKGTGAWRESTGELFF.

The chain links TRBV2 to TRBJ2-1; no reliable D call. V was shortened by 6 bases and J by 3 bases, with 12 bases between the two germline ends. This CDR3 is built from 14 residues. Germline V lookup: CDR1 SNHLY, CDR2 FYNNEI. CDR3 DNA: TGTGCCAGCAGCAGCAGGTCCGACTACAATGAGCAGTTCTTC. This sequence encodes CASSSRSDYNEQFF.

The gene calls are TRBV30 and TRBJ2-3; D perhaps matches TRBD2 (5 bases). The V gene lost 6 bases and the J gene lost 0 bases, with 10 bases spanning the gap. Germline V gene data show CDR1 as GTSNPN and CDR2 as SVGIG (reference sequence). The CDR3 loop spans 13 amino acids. In DNA, the CDR3 is TGTGCCTGCCTTTGGGAGAGCACAGATACGCAGTATTTT. Translated, it gives CACLWESTDTQYF.

This clone was seen more than once but under ten times. The CDR3 DNA reads as TGTGCCAGCAGTGAAGATTGGTCCTTAAACGGGTACGAGCAGTACTTC. This sequence encodes CASSEDWSLNGYEQYF. The chain recombines TRBV6-1 with TRBJ2-7; no reliable D call. The germline CDR1 and CDR2 sequences are MNHNS and SASEGT. This CDR3 spans 16 amino acids. Trimming cost V 1 base and J 4 bases, with 17 bases left between them.

V and J are TRBV10-1 and TRBJ1-5, with D possibly being TRBD1 (5 bases). Per germline, CDR1 WNHNN and CDR2 SYGVQD (reference sequence). Deletions cut 3 bases from V and 5 bases from J, with 5 bases between. The CDR3 covers 12 residues. CDR3 nucleotides: TGCGCCAGCAGTGAAGGGGATCAGCCCCAGCATTTT. Translated: CASSEGDQPQHF.

This chain connects TRBV7-9 to TRBJ2-3; no firm D call. The CDR3 extends over 16 amino acids. V was clipped by 0 bases and J by 0 bases, with 10 bases between them. The V gene's germline CDR1 is SEHNR and CDR2 FQNEAQ (reference sequence). The CDR3 is CASSLAASRSTDTQYF. The DNA for the CDR3 is TGTGCCAGCAGCTTAGCCGCGAGCCGGAGCACAGATACGCAGTATTTT.

This sequence joins TRBV23-1 and TRBJ1-4, with 8 bases aligning to TRBD1. TRBV23-1 is labeled an ORF, and its function is uncertain. With 3 bases clipped from V and 4 bases from J, the junction kept 7 bases outside the gene matches. The CDR3 runs 16 residues. CDR3 sequence: CASSQPGQGNNEKLFF. The CDR3 nucleotides are TGCGCCAGCAGTCAGCCCGGACAGGGTAATAATGAAAAACTGTTTTTT.

The chain combines TRBV19 with TRBJ2-5; 7 bases are shared with TRBD2. V trimming: 1 base; J trimming: 5 bases; junction bases outside the gene matches: 7. The CDR3 consists of 15 residues. Germline loops: CDR1 LNHDA, CDR2 SQIVND (reference sequence). Written as DNA, the CDR3 is TGTGCCAGTAGTATAGGGACTAGGCTCGACGAGACCCAGTACTTC. Translated, it gives CASSIGTRLDETQYF.

The rearrangement links TRBV7-9 to TRBJ2-1, with D perhaps TRBD2 (6 bases). The V and J ends lost 5 bases and 5 bases respectively, with 22 bases between them. CDR3 length: 17 amino acids. Germline V gives CDR1 SEHNR, CDR2 FQNEAQ (reference sequence). The CDR3 loop is CASSVRWGGMGNNEQFF. The DNA for the CDR3 is TGTGCCAGCAGCGTTAGATGGGGCGGGATGGGGAACAATGAGCAGTTCTTC.

The gene calls are TRBV7-2 and TRBJ2-5; maybe TRBD1 (6 bases). CDR1 and CDR2 (germline): SGHTA, FQGNSA. V dropped 2 bases and J dropped 2 bases, with 15 bases sitting between them. CDR3 length equals 16 residues. The CDR3 sequence is CASSLPGTTDQETQYF. DNA of the CDR3: TGTGCCAGCAGCTTACCCGGGACAACAGATCAAGAGACCCAGTACTTC.

J is TRBJ1-5 and V is TRBV2, with a tentative D call TRBD1 (5 bases). V was clipped by 5 bases and J by 5 bases, with 16 bases between them. CDR1 SNHLY and CDR2 FYNNEI come from the germline V gene. This CDR3 has 15 residues. As DNA, the CDR3 is TGTGCCAGCAGTCCCCTGCCAGGGTTGGATCAGCCCCAGCATTTT. Its protein product is CASSPLPGLDQPQHF. Supplemented by reference TRBV2 and TRBJ1-5, the full variable domain reads EPEVTQTPSHQVTQMGQEVILRCVPISNHLYFYWYRQILGQKVEFLVSFYNNEISEKSEIFDDQFSVERPDGSNFTLKIRSTKLEDSAMYFCASSPLPGLDQPQHFGDGTRLSIL.

CDR3 bases: TGTGCCACCAGTGTGGCGGGAGGCGCAGATACGCAGTATTTT. It translates to CATSVAGGADTQYF. The rearrangement joins TRBV24-1 to TRBJ2-3, with 8 bases identical to TRBD2. Unmatched junction bases numbered 4, after V lost 5 bases and J lost 4 bases. CDR1 and CDR2 (germline): KGHDR, SFDVKD. The CDR3 has 14 residues.

This chain uses TRBV5-5 with TRBJ2-3, with TRBD2 identical over 12 bases. Per the germline V gene, CDR1 is SGHKS and CDR2 is YYEKEE (reference sequence). J gave up 5 bases and V 0 bases, and 4 bases lay outside the gene matches. The CDR3 is 16 residues long. CDR3 sequence reads: CASSLEGGLAGDTQYF. CDR3 sequence (DNA): TGTGCCAGCAGCTTGGAAGGGGGACTAGCGGGAGATACGCAGTATTTT.

The V and J genes are TRBV5-6 and TRBJ1-5, with 7 bases identical to TRBD1. Trimming at V came to 0 bases and at J to 16 bases, leaving 10 bases not matched to a gene. The CDR3 covers 13 residues. Germline CDR1 SGHDT, CDR2 YYEEEE. Written as DNA, the CDR3 is TGTGCCAGCAGCTTGGGACAGGGAGGCCTGATCCATTTT. Translating gives CASSLGQGGLIHF.

A few counts support this clone. The CDR3 loop reads CASSPGLALYEQYF. The CDR3 DNA reads TGTGCCAGCAGCCCGGGACTAGCCCTCTACGAGCAGTACTTC. This chain uses TRBV7-9 with TRBJ2-7; 9 nucleotides match TRBD2. Germline CDR1 reads SEHNR; CDR2 reads FQNEAQ (reference sequence). Trimming took 5 bases from V and 3 from J; bases not matched to a gene: 5. The CDR3 totals 14 residues.

The V gene is TRBV2, the J gene TRBJ2-3; D not resolved. The CDR3 has 12 amino acids. V dropped 1 base and J dropped 9 bases, with 8 bases sitting between them. The germline V gene has CDR1 SNHLY and CDR2 FYNNEI. CDR3 sequence: CASSEGAATQYF. CDR3 nucleotide sequence: TGTGCCAGCAGTGAAGGGGCTGCAACGCAGTATTTT.

The chain joins TRBV11-2 to TRBJ2-2; 8 positions match TRBD2. CDR3 length equals 17 residues. The germline gives CDR1 SGHAT, CDR2 FQNNGV. With 4 bases clipped from V and 2 bases from J, the junction kept 9 bases outside the gene matches. The CDR3 reads CASSSPGGLENTGELFF. As DNA, the CDR3 is TGTGCCAGCAGCTCCCCCGGGGGACTAGAAAACACCGGGGAGCTGTTTTTT.

This rearrangement joins TRBV6-5 to TRBJ2-2, with D maybe TRBD1 (6 bases). V was cut by 7 bases and J by 0 bases, with 9 bases left in between. Germline values: CDR1 MNHEY, CDR2 SVGAGI. The CDR3 runs 14 residues. The CDR3 protein is CASIQGTNTGELFF. CDR3 nucleotides: TGTGCCAGCATTCAGGGGACGAACACCGGGGAGCTGTTTTTT.

The CDR3 sequence is CASSPGLAARYEQYF. The CDR3 bases are TGTGCCAGTAGCCCGGGACTAGCGGCCCGCTACGAGCAGTACTTC. The rearrangement uses TRBV19 and TRBJ2-7; the match to TRBD2 covers 11 bases. CDR3 length equals 15 residues. J lost 3 bases, V lost 6 bases, and 7 bases had no gene match. CDR1 is LNHDA and CDR2 is SQIVND in the germline V gene (reference sequence).

The chain couples TRBV7-9 to TRBJ2-7; TRBD2 aligns across 9 bases. This CDR3 comprises 18 residues. Unmatched junction bases numbered 16, after V lost 5 bases and J lost 2 bases. Germline values: CDR1 SEHNR, CDR2 FQNEAQ (reference sequence). This CDR3 reads CASSIGVSGSPSTYEQYF. DNA for the CDR3: TGTGCCAGCAGCATTGGGGTTAGCGGGAGTCCTTCTACCTACGAGCAGTACTTC. Based on the CDR3 plus reference TRBV7-9 and TRBJ2-7, the full variable domain is DTGVSQNPRHKITKRGQNVTFRCDPISEHNRLYWYRQTLGQGPEFLTYFQNEAQLEKSRLLSDRFSAERPKGSFSTLEIQRTEQGDSAMYLCASSIGVSGSPSTYEQYFGPGTRLTVT.

The rearrangement links TRBV10-3 to TRBJ2-7, with 10 nucleotides matching TRBD1. Germline values: CDR1 ENHRY, CDR2 SYGVKD. The junction had 7 bases not matched to a gene; V was cut back by 11 bases and J by 6 bases. The length of the CDR3 is 12 residues. CDR3 protein: CAGGQGLGEQYF. The CDR3 DNA reads as TGTGCCGGGGGACAGGGGTTAGGCGAGCAGTACTTC.

This clone was observed a single time. The chain links TRBV27 to TRBJ2-7; 8 positions match TRBD1. The CDR3 is 18 residues long. From germline, CDR1 is MNHEY and CDR2 SMNVEV (reference sequence). Trimming removed 5 bases from V and 3 bases from J; junction bases left unmatched: 18. CDR3 in DNA: TGTGCCAGCAGTCCCATTATGGATACCGGGACAGGACTCTACGAGCAGTACTTC. Translating gives CASSPIMDTGTGLYEQYF.